These T cell receptor beta chains were read from a single sample in a study of CD8+CD57+ T cells in acquired aplastic anemia. One entry per CDR3 protein, called by TCRdb with MiXCR from the reads. The sample holds 150,000 to 180,000 distinct CDR3 sequences, 52% seen once. Sequences were obtained from sorted CD4+, CD8+, or CD8+CD57+ T cells (not recorded which) from PBMCs. The receptors derive from a human donor with aplastic anemia. Both conserved end residues are part of each CDR3. The D gene is left open where the match is weak. The size field is filled for only some rows; it gives once, few, many or a size class.

j_call v_call clone_size d_call cdr3_aa cdr3_nt
TRBJ2-7 TRBV20-1 - TRBD2 CSARVFGLAGAGYEQYF TGCAGTGCTAGGGTCTTCGGCCTAGCGGGGGCGGGTTACGAGCAGTACTTC
TRBJ1-1 TRBV2 - TRBD1 CASRYGQGRNTEAFF TGTGCCAGCAGATACGGACAGGGCCGGAACACTGAAGCTTTCTTT
TRBJ2-2 TRBV24-1 - - CATSDLWGAELFF TGTGCCACCAGTGATTTGTGGGGCGCGGAGCTGTTTTTT
TRBJ2-3 TRBV7-4 once - CASSLVPRTGITDTQYF TGTGCCAGCAGCTTAGTACCCAGGACCGGGATCACAGATACGCAGTATTTT
TRBJ2-7 TRBV4-3 many TRBD1 CASSPGTGGFEQYF TGCGCCAGCAGCCCCGGGACAGGGGGCTTCGAGCAGTACTTC
TRBJ1-6 TRBV20-1 - - CSALHRTAVYRSPLHF TGCAGTGCTCTTCACCGGACCGCAGTTTATCGGTCACCCCTCCACTTT
TRBJ2-1 TRBV10-3 few - CAIRNTGSSYNEQFF TGTGCCATCAGAAACACAGGGAGCTCCTACAATGAGCAGTTCTTC
TRBJ2-7 TRBV6-5 many TRBD2 CASSYPSGVPWEQYF TGTGCCAGCAGTTACCCTAGCGGGGTACCATGGGAGCAGTACTTC
TRBJ2-1 TRBV4-2 - - CASSQDSERRNGQFF TGTGCCAGCAGCCAAGATTCGGAGCGAAGGAATGGGCAGTTCTTC
TRBJ1-1 TRBV28 few - CASRTPNGNTEAFF TGTGCCAGCAGGACCCCGAACGGGAACACTGAAGCTTTCTTT
TRBJ1-1 TRBV7-2 many - CASSPLGGGGTEAFF TGTGCCAGCAGCCCACTTGGGGGGGGGGGGACTGAAGCTTTCTTT
TRBJ1-1 TRBV7-8 many - CASSLAGGLEAFF TGTGCCAGCAGCTTAGCAGGGGGATTAGAGGCTTTCTTT
TRBJ2-5 TRBV20-1 - TRBD1 CSARDRGFQETQYF TGCAGTGCTAGGGACAGGGGGTTCCAAGAGACCCAGTACTTC
TRBJ1-1 TRBV2 - TRBD1 CARSQGATVEAFF TGTGCCAGGAGCCAGGGGGCGACGGTTGAAGCTTTCTTT
TRBJ2-2 TRBV5-1 - TRBD1 CASSKGAATGELFF TGCGCCAGCAGCAAGGGGGCGGCCACCGGGGAGCTGTTTTTT
TRBJ2-7 TRBV24-1 - - CATSDSGMLDEQYF TGTGCCACCAGTGATTCAGGGATGCTGGACGAGCAGTACTTC
TRBJ1-1 TRBV10-2 - - CASSVFGGTEAFF TGCGCCAGCAGTGTATTCGGGGGAACTGAAGCTTTCTTT
TRBJ2-5 TRBV7-6 few TRBD2 CASSSGGLETQYF TGTGCCAGCAGCTCGGGAGGGCTCGAGACCCAGTACTTC
TRBJ2-1 TRBV19 many - CASGFTGYPYNEQFF TGTGCCAGTGGGTTCACAGGGTACCCCTACAATGAGCAGTTCTTC
TRBJ2-1 TRBV19 many - CASSISGRSNEQFF TGTGCCAGCAGTATCAGTGGCCGAAGCAATGAGCAGTTCTTC
TRBJ2-7 TRBV14 many - CASSQGGRIQYF TGTGCCAGCAGCCAGGGCGGACGGATCCAGTACTTC
TRBJ2-7 TRBV20-1 - TRBD1 CSARHGQGGDEQYF TGCAGTGCTAGACACGGACAGGGGGGAGACGAGCAGTACTTC
TRBJ2-7 TRBV5-1 - - CASSLVRLDAYEQYF TGCGCCAGCAGCTTGGTTCGGCTGGACGCTTACGAGCAGTACTTC
TRBJ2-1 TRBV20-1 - TRBD1 CSATGTVYNEQFF TGCAGTGCTACCGGGACAGTGTACAATGAGCAGTTCTTC
TRBJ2-7 TRBV7-6 many TRBD1 CASSLLGQGSYEQYF TGTGCCAGCAGCCTTCTCGGACAGGGATCCTACGAGCAGTACTTC
TRBJ1-4 TRBV14 many TRBD1 CASSQDRMTGEEKLFF TGTGCCAGCAGCCAAGATCGAATGACAGGGGAAGAAAAACTGTTTTTT
TRBJ2-7 TRBV5-1 few TRBD2 CASSLDSGGLYEQYF TGCGCCAGCAGCTTGGATAGCGGGGGGCTCTACGAGCAGTACTTC
TRBJ2-2 TRBV7-9 - - CASSLAGQKAGELFF TGTGCCAGCAGCTTAGCGGGGCAGAAGGCCGGGGAGCTGTTTTTT